This T cell receptor (beta chain) was sequenced for a study of blood T cells in healthy people across ages. Donors each provided ten milliliters of peripheral blood. Total RNA was isolated from each sample in quantities of at least 6 micrograms. PCR was performed a second time for about 6 to 12 cycles using a sample-barcoded 5' primer and a J-beta primer mix. Unique molecular identifiers of 12 random nucleotides labeled each cDNA. Sequencing yielded, for each sample, at least 2.5 million paired-end reads carrying CDR3. TCRdb redid the calling of the 5' RACE reads with MiXCR, one entry per CDR3 protein. The data contain some 700,000 distinct CDR3 sequences, roughly 20% of them singletons. V was clipped by 8 bases and J by 7 bases, with 20 bases between them. Germline V gene lookup returns CDR1 MNHEY and CDR2 SMNVEV (reference sequence). The CDR3 totals 14 residues.

The sequenced material came from blood. This TCR was recovered from a man between 65 and 80 years old in good health. The J gene is TRBJ1-1, the V gene TRBV27; tentative D call: TRBD1 (5 bases). The CDR3 DNA reads as TGTGCCAGCGGCGGTGCCAGGGCCTCGCTTGAAGCTTTCTTT. Its protein is CASGGARASLEAFF.